A selection of T cell receptor beta chains follows, all from one sample in a study of identical twins. TCRdb re-called the 5' RACE reads through MiXCR, storing one row per CDR3 protein. The table has over 200,000 distinct CDR3 sequences, around a tenth seen once. Sequences were obtained from memory (CD45RO+) T cells sorted from blood. These receptors were obtained from a woman aged 18-29 years in good health. CDR3s include the opening cysteine and the closing phenylalanine or tryptophan. A D gene is named only where the DNA matches it firmly. The size entry is marked missing in some rows and otherwise reads once, few, many or a size class.

j_call d_call v_call clone_size cdr3_nt cdr3_aa
TRBJ2-3 TRBD2 TRBV12-3/TRBV12-4 many TGTGCCAGCAGTTTAGTAAGGGCTAGCGGGGCGGATACGCAGTATTTT CASSLVRASGADTQYF
TRBJ2-2 . TRBV20-1 . TGCAGTGCTAGAGTTGGGACGGCGAACACCGGGGAGCTGTTTTTT CSARVGTANTGELFF
TRBJ2-5 . TRBV2 many TGTGCCAGCAGTGAAGTTGCAGGGACCCAGTACTTC CASSEVAGTQYF
TRBJ2-3 . TRBV11-2 many TGTGCCAGCAGCTTAGTCCCCCCAGATACGCAGTATTTT CASSLVPPDTQYF
TRBJ2-7 . TRBV5-1 few TGCGCCAGCAGCTTGGCCGGACAGTCCTACGAGCAGTACTTC CASSLAGQSYEQYF
TRBJ1-1 . TRBV2 many TGTGCCAGCAAGGGGAGGATGAACACTGAAGCTTTCTTT CASKGRMNTEAFF
TRBJ1-6 . TRBV18 . TGTGCCAGCTCACCAGGACAGATTAAGAATTCACCCCTCCACTTT CASSPGQIKNSPLHF
TRBJ2-2 . TRBV20-1 few TGCAGTGCTAGAGTTCATACCAACACCGGGGAGCTGTTTTTT CSARVHTNTGELFF
TRBJ2-7 . TRBV7-8 few TGTGCCAGCAGCAAAACAGGGTTCGCCTACGAGCAGTACTTC CASSKTGFAYEQYF
TRBJ2-7 TRBD1 TRBV2 . TGTGCCAGCGGAAGGACAGGACCCTACGAGCAGTACTTC CASGRTGPYEQYF
TRBJ2-1 TRBD2 TRBV11-3 many TGTGCCAGCAGCTTAGAGGTTCTAGCGGCATACAATGAGCAGTTCTTC CASSLEVLAAYNEQFF
TRBJ1-1 . TRBV12-3/TRBV12-4 . TGTGCCATCAGTTACCCTGAAGCTTTCTTT CAISYPEAFF
TRBJ2-4 . TRBV25-1 . TGTGCCACCGCGAGCCTACAGGGATTAAAGAACATTCAGTACTTC CATASLQGLKNIQYF
TRBJ1-1 TRBD1 TRBV12-3/TRBV12-4 few TGTGCCAGCAGTCCCGGGACAGGGGTATACACTGAAGCTTTCTTT CASSPGTGVYTEAFF
TRBJ2-7 TRBD2 TRBV25-1 few TGTGCCAGCAGGGGAAGGGGCCTAGCGGGAGAGGTGTACGAGCAGTACTTC CASRGRGLAGEVYEQYF
TRBJ2-1 . TRBV3-1 . TGTGCCAGCAGCCAAGGTCCGCCGGGGTACAATGAGCAGTTCTTC CASSQGPPGYNEQFF
TRBJ1-3 TRBD1 TRBV6-5 few TGTGCCAGCAGTTACAAGGGACAGGAGGGAAGGGTCTCTGGAAACACCATATATTTT CASSYKGQEGRVSGNTIYF
TRBJ2-3 . TRBV27 few TGTGCCAGCAGTGAACGGGCCAACACAGATACGCAGTATTTT CASSERANTDTQYF
TRBJ2-1 TRBD2 TRBV4-3 few TGCGCCAGCAGCCAAAACGGCGGGAGGAAAGCCGGCCATGAGCAGTTCTTC CASSQNGGRKAGHEQFF
TRBJ2-7 . TRBV3-1 few TGTGCCAGCAGCCACTGGGACAACTCCTACGAGCAGTACTTC CASSHWDNSYEQYF
TRBJ2-1 TRBD2 TRBV10-3 . TGTGCCATCAGTCAAGGGACTAGCGGGGGGAACAATGAGCAGTTCTTC CAISQGTSGGNNEQFF
TRBJ2-1 . TRBV29-1 many TGCAGTCTCCGGGTAGGGCCCTACAATGAGCAGTTCTTC CSLRVGPYNEQFF